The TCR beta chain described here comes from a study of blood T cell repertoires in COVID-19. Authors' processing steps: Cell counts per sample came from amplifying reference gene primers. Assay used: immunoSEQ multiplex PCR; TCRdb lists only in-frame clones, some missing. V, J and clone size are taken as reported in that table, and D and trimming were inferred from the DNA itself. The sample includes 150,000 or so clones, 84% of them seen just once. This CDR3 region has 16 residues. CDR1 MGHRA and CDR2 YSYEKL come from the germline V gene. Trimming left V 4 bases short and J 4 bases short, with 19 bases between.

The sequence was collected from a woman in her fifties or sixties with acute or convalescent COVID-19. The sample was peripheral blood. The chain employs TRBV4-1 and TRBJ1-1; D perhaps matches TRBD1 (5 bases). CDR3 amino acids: CASSRGLRGPTTEAFF. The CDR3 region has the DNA TGCGCCAGCAGCCGGGGTCTTAGGGGCCCTACCACTGAAGCTTTCTTT.